A selection of T cell receptor beta chains follows, all from one sample in a study of blood T cell repertoires in COVID-19. Data came from immunoSEQ multiplex PCR; TCRdb stores just in-frame clones and leaves some out. The data contain hundreds of thousands of clones, approximately 90% of them singletons. The sample comprised peripheral blood. The receptors come from a woman aged 25-40 years with active or convalescent COVID-19. Both conserved end residues are part of each CDR3. A D gene is named only where the DNA matches it firmly. Expanded clones get a size class; other rows say once, few or many, or leave the size out.

14	.	TRBV10-2	TRBJ1-6	TRBD1	CASSETGQGSPLHF	TGCGCCAGCAGTGAGACTGGACAGGGTTCACCCCTCCACTTT
15	.	TRBV5-1	TRBJ2-1	.	CASRIGLGTGNEQFF	TGCGCCAGCCGTATAGGCTTAGGGACTGGTAATGAGCAGTTCTTC
15	once	TRBV5-6	TRBJ1-2	.	CASSSRGGRYYGYTF	TGTGCCAGCAGCTCTCGAGGAGGGCGATACTATGGCTACACCTTC
17	.	TRBV11-2	TRBJ2-3	.	CASSLVGGGHKGDTQYF	TGTGCCAGCAGTTTAGTTGGGGGCGGGCATAAGGGAGATACGCAGTATTTT
16	.	TRBV15	TRBJ2-5	TRBD2	CATSGVAGGFQETQYF	TGTGCCACCAGCGGCGTAGCGGGAGGGTTCCAAGAGACCCAGTACTTC
15	.	TRBV6-5	TRBJ2-6	.	CASSYGGAGANVLTF	TGTGCCAGCAGTTACGGAGGGGCTGGGGCCAACGTCCTGACTTTC
14	once	TRBV3-1/TRBV3-2	TRBJ1-1	.	CASSQGTLNTEAFF	TGTGCCAGCAGCCAAGGGACATTGAACACTGAAGCTTTCTTT
16	.	TRBV4-1	TRBJ2-7	TRBD1	CASSQMTGPGYDEQYF	TGCGCCAGCAGCCAAATGACAGGGCCCGGGTATGATGAGCAGTACTTC
9	once	TRBV24-1	TRBJ1-2	.	CASNNGYTF	TGTGCCAGCAACAATGGCTACACCTTC
16	.	TRBV6-1	TRBJ1-1	TRBD1	CASSEEQGRGITEAFF	TGTGCCAGCAGTGAAGAACAGGGGCGCGGTATCACTGAAGCTTTCTTT
14	once	TRBV5-4	TRBJ1-1	.	CASSLAGANTEAFF	TGTGCCAGCAGCTTGGCCGGTGCGAACACTGAAGCTTTCTTT
12	.	TRBV19	TRBJ1-1	.	CASSLIPFGAFF	TGTGCCAGTAGTCTAATCCCGTTTGGAGCTTTCTTT
16	few	TRBV4-2	TRBJ2-1	TRBD2	CASSQGAGETGNEQFF	TGTGCCAGCAGCCAAGGGGCGGGAGAGACGGGCAATGAGCAGTTCTTC
15	.	TRBV5-4	TRBJ2-7	TRBD1	CASSVPGQGAYEQYF	TGTGCCAGCAGCGTGCCGGGACAGGGGGCCTACGAGCAGTACTTC
14	.	TRBV18	TRBJ2-3	.	CASSPRTNTDTQYF	TGTGCCAGCTCACCAAGGACTAACACAGATACGCAGTATTTT
11	.	TRBV24-1	TRBJ1-2	.	CATSSGSGYTF	TGTGCCACCAGTTCGGGGTCTGGCTACACCTTC
10	.	TRBV29-1	TRBJ2-1	.	CSVLNNEQFF	TGCAGCGTGCTAAACAATGAGCAGTTCTTC